The T cell receptor beta chain described here comes from a study of human T cells and chemical hapten exposure. Time point denoted: patch test 2, 6 weeks after DPC sensitization. Treatment: therapeutic diphenylcyclopropenone sensitization with weekly scalp DPC. This clonotype was counted only a few times. Its cognate antigen is unknown. Study-level findings and limits: With patch test score, the counts of PT1 expanded TCRs showed a positive correlation.

MiXCR, applied by TCRdb to the RACE reads, yields one record per CDR3 protein. This table holds 75,000 to 95,000 distinct CDR3 sequences, approximately 10% found once. Sequencing was performed on whole blood, taken in connection with sensitization to the hapten diphenylcyclopropenone (DPC). The sequence derives from a man in his forties with alopecia areata. Some clones in this sample may be carry-over from other donors' samples.

The CDR3 spells CATSAPGQGINEQFF. The DNA for the CDR3 is TGTGCCACCAGTGCTCCGGGACAGGGGATCAATGAGCAGTTCTTC. The chain joins TRBV24-1 to TRBJ2-1; TRBD1 agrees at 10 bases. The CDR3 length is 15 residues. CDR1 KGHDR and CDR2 SFDVKD come from the germline V gene. After removal of 5 bases from V and 6 bases from J, the junction contained 6 bases not matched to a gene.